The rows below give T cell receptor beta chains drawn from one sample of a study of blood T cell repertoires in COVID-19. Sequencing was performed with immunoSEQ multiplex PCR; in TCRdb, only in-frame clones are kept and a portion is missing. The sample lists 200,000 or so clones; around 80% were seen once. The sequenced sample consisted of PBMCs or T cells enriched from blood (not recorded which). These receptors originate from a man aged 55 to 70 who had recovered from COVID-19. CDR3s include the opening cysteine and the closing phenylalanine or tryptophan. The D gene is left open where the match is weak. For some rows the clone size is stated as once, few or many, or as a class when expanded; others skip it.

clone_size	d_call	v_call	j_call	cdr3_aa	cdr3_nt
NA	NA	TRBV7-9	TRBJ2-1	CASSRGDPYNEQFF	TGTGCCAGCTCGCGCGGGGACCCCTACAATGAGCAGTTCTTC
NA	NA	TRBV30	TRBJ1-1	CAWRIGGLAFF	TGTGCCTGGAGAATTGGGGGCTTAGCTTTCTTT
NA	TRBD1	TRBV15	TRBJ2-3	CATSRGTGMVSDTQYF	TGTGCCACCAGCAGAGGGACAGGGATGGTTTCCGATACGCAGTATTTT
NA	TRBD2	TRBV7-2	TRBJ2-7	CASSRLAGGPRLSYEQYF	TGTGCCAGCAGCAGACTAGCGGGGGGCCCCCGACTCTCCTACGAGCAGTACTTC
NA	TRBD2	TRBV3-1/TRBV3-2	TRBJ2-3	CASSYRRGGRTDTQYF	TGTGCCAGCAGCTACCGACGGGGGGGCAGGACAGATACGCAGTATTTT
few	NA	TRBV2	TRBJ1-1	CASSSEGTEAFF	TGTGCCAGCAGTTCAGAGGGCACTGAAGCTTTCTTT
NA	NA	TRBV11-3	TRBJ2-3	CASSLDSGSTDTQYF	TGTGCCAGCAGCTTAGACAGCGGAAGCACAGATACGCAGTATTTT
NA	NA	TRBV7-2	TRBJ2-5	CASSFSQGPTETQYF	TGTGCCAGCAGCTTTTCACAGGGCCCCACGGAGACCCAGTACTTC
NA	TRBD1	TRBV19	TRBJ2-2	CASQTGGVDTGELFF	TGTGCCAGTCAAACAGGGGGCGTGGACACCGGGGAGCTGTTTTTT
NA	NA	TRBV6-2/TRBV6-3	TRBJ1-6	CASSTPAGRNNSPLHF	TGTGCCAGCAGTACCCCGGCAGGTAGAAATAATTCACCCCTCCACTTT
NA	NA	TRBV10-3	TRBJ1-2	CAITSDSSNYGYTF	TGTGCCATCACCTCGGACAGCTCTAACTATGGCTACACCTTC
few	TRBD1	TRBV5-6	TRBJ1-2	CASSLQDRRGYTF	TGTGCCAGCAGCTTGCAGGACAGGCGGGGCTACACCTTC
NA	TRBD2	TRBV6-2/TRBV6-3	TRBJ2-3	CASSLLAGADTQYF	TGTGCCAGCAGCCTACTAGCGGGGGCAGATACGCAGTATTTT